This T cell receptor (beta chain) was found in a study of blood T cell repertoires in COVID-19. Overall study: There were acute and convalescent COVID-19 samples, and they came from the United States, Italy and Spain. T cells, B-cell-depleted T cells, or PBMCs provided the cDNA or gDNA that served as material.

Unmatched junction bases numbered 8, after V lost 6 bases and J lost 1 base. The CDR3 length is 15 residues. The germline CDR1 and CDR2 sequences are MNHEY and SVGAGI. Original processing notes: Using reference gene primer amplification, nucleated cell counts were estimated. Sequencing was performed with immunoSEQ multiplex PCR; in TCRdb, only in-frame clones are kept and a portion is missing. The V and J calls and clone size were taken over from that table, and D and trimming were inferred from the DNA. The sample includes tens of thousands of clones, approximately 78% of them seen just once. The TCR comes from a man between 65 and 85 years old with acute or convalescent COVID-19. The gene calls are TRBV6-5 and TRBJ1-1; 7 bases line up with TRBD1. Sequencing was carried out using peripheral blood. The CDR3 protein is CASRTDRVGNTEAFF. The DNA of the CDR3 is TGTGCCAGCAGAACCGACAGGGTTGGGAACACTGAAGCTTTCTTT.